These T cell receptor beta chains were read from a single sample in a study of blood T cell repertoires in COVID-19. Data came from immunoSEQ multiplex PCR; TCRdb stores just in-frame clones and leaves some out. The data contain approximately 70,000 clones, more than 85% of them singletons. Sequencing was carried out using peripheral blood. All receptors come from a human donor with active COVID-19. The donor label of this sample is uncertain. The CDR3 runs from the conserved cysteine through the conserved F or W. The D gene is left open where the match is weak. Expanded clones get a size class; other rows say once, few or many, or leave the size out.

>TRBJ1-1|TRBV6-6|.|.
CASNTGGGRETEAFF
TGTGCCAGCAACACCGGGGGGGGGCGAGAAACTGAAGCTTTCTTT
>TRBJ1-1|TRBV4-3|.|.
CASSQVQGTNTEAFF
TGCGCCAGCAGCCAAGTACAGGGCACGAACACTGAAGCTTTCTTT
>TRBJ2-5|TRBV7-8|.|TRBD2
CASSLARRGGETQYF
TGTGCCAGCAGCTTAGCGCGTAGGGGAGGGGAGACCCAGTACTTC
>TRBJ1-1|TRBV24-1|.|TRBD1
CATSGTGGNTEAFF
TGTGCCACCAGCGGGACAGGGGGGAACACTGAAGCTTTCTTT
>TRBJ1-4|TRBV7-8|once|TRBD1
CASSWDRIDEKLFF
TGTGCCAGCAGCTGGGACAGGATTGACGAAAAACTGTTTTTT
>TRBJ1-1|TRBV24-1|.|.
CATSDSGTPQGGAFF
TGTGCCACCAGTGATTCAGGGACACCCCAAGGTGGGGCTTTCTTT
>TRBJ2-7|TRBV7-3|few|.
CASSSGGEQYF
TGTGCCAGCAGCTCCGGGGGTGAGCAGTACTTC
>TRBJ2-7|TRBV11-3|once|TRBD1
CASSLGQGAPYEQYF
TGTGCCAGCAGCTTAGGACAGGGGGCCCCCTACGAGCAGTACTTC
>TRBJ2-5|TRBV30|.|.
CAWSVGGEETQYF
TGTGCCTGGAGTGTGGGTGGGGAGGAGACCCAGTACTTC
>TRBJ2-3|TRBV28|.|TRBD2
CASTPSMAGVGDTQYF
TGTGCCAGCACGCCCTCAATGGCGGGAGTCGGAGATACGCAGTATTTT
>TRBJ1-1|TRBV6-6|.|.
CASSRETEAFF
TGTGCCAGCAGCCGGGAGACTGAAGCTTTCTTT
>TRBJ1-1|TRBV10-1|.|.
CASSHSSDTEAFF
TGCGCCAGCAGTCATTCCTCGGACACTGAAGCTTTCTTT
>TRBJ1-5|TRBV4-2|.|.
CASSQERGGNQPQHF
TGTGCCAGCAGCCAAGAAAGGGGTGGCAATCAGCCCCAGCATTTT
>TRBJ2-7|TRBV11-3|once|TRBD2
CASSFGLAGSYEQYF
TGTGCCAGCAGCTTTGGACTAGCGGGTTCCTACGAGCAGTACTTC
>TRBJ1-5|TRBV19|.|TRBD1
CASSKQGTPSNQPQHF
TGTGCCAGTAGTAAACAGGGGACGCCGAGCAATCAGCCCCAGCATTTT
>TRBJ2-1|TRBV15|.|.
CATSRVGDNEQFF
TGTGCCACCAGCAGAGTCGGGGACAATGAGCAGTTCTTC
>TRBJ1-3|TRBV4-1|.|TRBD1
CASSQGTGGNTIYF
TGCGCCAGCAGCCAAGGGACAGGAGGAAACACCATATATTTT
>TRBJ1-1|TRBV6-4|.|.
CASSADSYTEAFF
TGTGCCAGCAGTGCCGACAGCTACACTGAAGCTTTCTTT
>TRBJ2-2|TRBV7-2|.|TRBD2
CASSLFRLAGVTGELFF
TGTGCCAGCAGCTTATTCCGTCTAGCGGGAGTTACCGGGGAGCTGTTTTTT
>TRBJ2-5|TRBV5-4|.|TRBD1
CASSLQGQETQYF
TGTGCCAGCAGCTTACAGGGGCAAGAGACCCAGTACTTC
>TRBJ1-4|TRBV19|.|.
CASSMRVGEKLFF
TGTGCCAGTAGTATGCGGGTGGGGGAAAAACTGTTTTTT
>TRBJ2-2|TRBV19|once|.
CASMRRDTGELFF
TGTGCCAGTATGCGGAGAGACACCGGGGAGCTGTTTTTT
>TRBJ1-2|TRBV10-3|.|TRBD1
CAISEGQGVYGYTF
TGTGCCATCAGTGAGGGTCAGGGGGTCTATGGCTACACCTTC
>TRBJ2-3|TRBV7-2|.|.
CASSQVELGTDTQYF
TGTGCCAGCAGTCAAGTGGAGCTCGGCACAGATACGCAGTATTTT
>TRBJ2-1|TRBV7-8|.|.
CASSFVSGNRGEQFF
TGTGCCAGCAGCTTCGTTAGCGGGAACAGGGGTGAGCAGTTCTTC
>TRBJ1-2|TRBV7-9|few|.
CASRQTPGIYGYTF
TGTGCCAGCAGACAAACCCCGGGGATTTATGGCTACACCTTC
>TRBJ1-1|TRBV19|.|TRBD1
CARSVRDRGLNTEAFF
TGTGCCAGGTCGGTCCGGGACAGGGGGCTGAACACTGAAGCTTTCTTT
>TRBJ2-5|TRBV6-5|once|.
CASSYIAGLETQYF
TGTGCCAGCAGTTACATCGCGGGACTAGAGACCCAGTACTTC
>TRBJ2-7|TRBV12-3/TRBV12-4|.|.
CASSPQGMGEQYF
TGTGCCAGCAGTCCACAGGGAATGGGGGAGCAGTACTTC
>TRBJ2-7|TRBV28|.|TRBD1
CASSSGTGSYEQYF
TGTGCCAGCAGTTCGGGGACAGGAAGTTACGAGCAGTACTTC
>TRBJ2-2|TRBV6-5|.|.
CASSYSNRVTGELFF
TGTGCCAGCAGTTATTCAAACAGGGTAACCGGGGAGCTGTTTTTT
>TRBJ2-3|TRBV5-1|.|TRBD2
CASSPRAGGRTDTQYF
TGCGCCAGCAGCCCGAGGGCGGGAGGACGCACAGATACGCAGTATTTT
>TRBJ2-1|TRBV3-1/TRBV3-2|.|.
CASSQGEFNRNEQFF
TGTGCCAGCAGCCAAGGGGAGTTCAACCGGAATGAGCAGTTCTTC
>TRBJ2-2|TRBV11-2|.|TRBD1
CASSFTTGGAVTGELFF
TGTGCCAGCAGCTTCACCACAGGGGGCGCGGTAACCGGGGAGCTGTTTTTT
>TRBJ1-1|TRBV6-6|.|.
CASSYSPKQGNEAFF
TGTGCCAGCAGTTACTCACCTAAGCAGGGGAACGAAGCTTTCTTT
>TRBJ1-3|TRBV6-5|.|.
CASSYSSGIGNTIYF
TGTGCCAGCAGTTACTCGTCAGGGATCGGAAACACCATATATTTT
>TRBJ1-5|TRBV3-1/TRBV3-2|.|TRBD1
CASSQLDRAYNQPQHF
TGTGCCAGCAGCCAACTGGACAGGGCATACAATCAGCCCCAGCATTTT
>TRBJ1-6|TRBV7-6|.|.
CASSPIFAGASPLHF
TGTGCCAGCAGCCCTATATTCGCAGGTGCTTCACCCCTCCACTTT
>TRBJ2-1|TRBV5-1|few|.
CASSGVGGIYNEQFF
TGCGCCAGCAGTGGGGTGGGAGGAATCTACAATGAGCAGTTCTTC
>TRBJ2-1|TRBV4-2|.|TRBD2
CASSHSPGLAGGEQFF
TGTGCCAGCAGCCACTCCCCTGGACTAGCGGGGGGTGAGCAGTTCTTC
>TRBJ1-1|TRBV6-4|few|.
CARPHREPYTEAFF
TGTGCCAGACCGCACCGGGAACCCTACACTGAAGCTTTCTTT
>TRBJ2-1|TRBV18|.|TRBD2
CASSPKTSGSGGWNEQFF
TGTGCCAGCTCACCTAAGACTAGCGGGAGCGGAGGGTGGAATGAGCAGTTCTTC
>TRBJ1-4|TRBV28|.|.
CASRTQGLTNEKLFF
TGTGCCAGCAGAACCCAGGGGCTCACTAATGAAAAACTGTTTTTT
>TRBJ1-6|TRBV2|.|TRBD1
CASASGAGGRNSPLHF
TGTGCCAGCGCTTCCGGGGCAGGGGGCCGGAATTCACCCCTCCACTTT
>TRBJ2-3|TRBV3-1/TRBV3-2|.|TRBD1
CASSLTGAITDTQYF
TGTGCCAGCAGCCTTACAGGGGCGATCACAGATACGCAGTATTTT
>TRBJ2-1|TRBV24-1|.|.
CATSDLGGGGNEQFF
TGTGCCACCAGTGATTTAGGCGGGGGCGGCAATGAGCAGTTCTTC
>TRBJ1-2|TRBV20-1|.|.
CSARGSGYTF
TGCAGTGCTAGGGGATCAGGGTACACCTTC
>TRBJ2-1|TRBV27|.|.
CASSARDRGDEQFF
TGTGCCAGCAGCGCGCGGGACAGAGGGGATGAGCAGTTCTTC
>TRBJ2-2|TRBV3-1/TRBV3-2|.|.
CASSQGTVNTGELFF
TGTGCCAGCAGCCAAGGGACAGTTAACACCGGGGAGCTGTTTTTT
>TRBJ1-6|TRBV4-3|.|.
CASSLRRDRTDSPLHF
TGCGCCAGCAGCCTAAGACGCGACAGGACCGATTCACCCCTCCACTTT
>TRBJ2-7|TRBV6-5|.|TRBD2
CASSYLSSGRGEQYF
TGTGCCAGCAGTTACTTATCTAGCGGGAGAGGCGAGCAGTACTTC
>TRBJ2-6|TRBV13|once|.
CASSWRVEPGANVLTF
TGTGCCAGCAGCTGGCGGGTGGAACCTGGGGCCAACGTCCTGACTTTC
>TRBJ1-2|TRBV4-1|.|.
CASSQDPGGTNYGYTF
TGCGCCAGCAGCCAAGATCCCGGCGGGACCAACTATGGCTACACCTTC
>TRBJ2-2|TRBV19|.|TRBD2
CASTERENIYTGELFF
TGTGCCAGTACGGAGCGGGAGAATATTTACACCGGGGAGCTGTTTTTT
>TRBJ2-7|TRBV11-2|.|TRBD1
CASSLGQGHLYEQYF
TGTGCCAGCAGCTTAGGACAGGGCCATTTGTACGAGCAGTACTTC
>TRBJ2-4|TRBV15|.|.
CATSRLQGKNIQYF
TGTGCCACCAGCAGACTACAGGGCAAAAACATTCAGTACTTC
>TRBJ1-1|TRBV18|.|.
CASSPQGEVNTEAFF
TGTGCCAGCTCACCCCAAGGGGAGGTGAACACTGAAGCTTTCTTT
>TRBJ2-1|TRBV5-4|.|TRBD1
CASSLAGTGAYNEQFF
TGTGCCAGCAGCTTAGCCGGGACAGGGGCCTACAATGAGCAGTTCTTC
>TRBJ2-1|TRBV30|.|.
CAWSGEAPEQFF
TGTGCCTGGAGTGGGGAGGCTCCTGAGCAGTTCTTC
>TRBJ2-1|TRBV5-6|once|.
CASSPARRPFYNEQFF
TGTGCCAGCAGCCCGGCGAGGCGGCCCTTCTACAATGAGCAGTTCTTC